These T cell receptor beta chains were read from a single sample in a study of blood T cell repertoires in COVID-19. Repertoires were generated with immunoSEQ multiplex PCR, while TCRdb's copy carries only in-frame clones and drops some. Among hundreds of thousands of clones listed, approximately 90% were seen once. The sample comprised peripheral blood. All receptors come from a woman under 40 with active or convalescent COVID-19. CDR3s include the opening cysteine and the closing phenylalanine or tryptophan. D genes are given only for firm matches. Where a row states a size, it is once, few, many or the class of an expanded clone; other rows omit it.

abundance,d_gene,v_gene,j_gene,CDR3aa,CDR3nt
few,.,TRBV15,TRBJ2-1,CATSRDGGADNEQFF,TGTGCCACCAGCAGAGATGGGGGGGCGGACAATGAGCAGTTCTTC
.,.,TRBV5-1,TRBJ2-3,CASSLMESIVSTDTQYF,TGCGCCAGCAGCTTAATGGAGAGTATCGTGAGCACAGATACGCAGTATTTT
.,.,TRBV11-2,TRBJ2-7,CASSSADSSIYEQYF,TGTGCCAGCAGCTCGGCGGACAGCTCGATCTACGAGCAGTACTTC
.,.,TRBV3-1/TRBV3-2,TRBJ1-1,CASSPQGNLNTEAFF,TGTGCCAGCAGCCCTCAGGGTAACCTGAACACTGAAGCTTTCTTT
.,TRBD1,TRBV11-2,TRBJ1-4,CASSSTGFSEKLFF,TGTGCCAGCAGCTCGACAGGGTTCAGCGAAAAACTGTTTTTT
.,.,TRBV5-1,TRBJ1-2,CASSSPTGVNYGYTF,TGCGCCAGCAGCTCCCCAACGGGGGTTAACTATGGCTACACCTTC
.,.,TRBV6-1,TRBJ2-7,CASSEAGVVREQYF,TGTGCCAGCAGTGAAGCCGGGGTCGTGCGCGAGCAGTACTTC
.,TRBD1,TRBV7-7,TRBJ1-5,CASSFIISPRQGGNQPQHF,TGTGCCAGCAGCTTCATTATAAGCCCTCGACAGGGGGGCAATCAGCCCCAGCATTTT
.,TRBD1,TRBV19,TRBJ1-2,CASSISSQTGGLYGYTF,TGTGCCAGTAGTATTTCCTCCCAGACAGGGGGTCTGTATGGCTACACCTTC
.,TRBD2,TRBV19,TRBJ2-1,CASSSGLAGANEQFF,TGTGCCAGTAGTTCGGGACTAGCGGGGGCCAATGAGCAGTTCTTC
.,.,TRBV6-5,TRBJ2-7,CASRRYPEGLYEQYF,TGTGCCAGCAGGAGATACCCTGAGGGTCTCTACGAGCAGTACTTC
many,TRBD1,TRBV5-6,TRBJ1-3,CASRKRRDRGLSGNTIYF,TGTGCCAGCAGAAAAAGGAGGGACAGGGGGTTATCTGGAAACACCATATATTTT
.,TRBD1,TRBV7-2,TRBJ2-1,CASSHDRGRNNEQFF,TGTGCCAGCAGCCACGACAGGGGTCGGAACAATGAGCAGTTCTTC
.,.,TRBV9,TRBJ2-7,CASSVRPVGAETAVEQYF,TGTGCCAGCAGCGTGAGGCCTGTGGGGGCGGAGACTGCAGTCGAGCAGTACTTC
.,.,TRBV12-5,TRBJ1-3,CASGLVFLEGSSGNTIYF,TGTGCTAGTGGCTTGGTATTCTTAGAGGGTAGCTCTGGAAACACCATATATTTT
.,.,TRBV4-1,TRBJ2-7,CASSQGRGRYEQYF,TGCGCCAGCAGCCAAGGCAGGGGAAGGTACGAGCAGTACTTC
.,TRBD2,TRBV6-2/TRBV6-3,TRBJ2-5,CASSYQRAVLAGEQETQYF,TGTGCCAGCAGTTACCAAAGGGCGGTCCTAGCGGGGGAGCAAGAGACCCAGTACTTC
.,TRBD1,TRBV2,TRBJ1-4,CASSTAQGSEKLFF,TGTGCCAGCAGCACAGCACAGGGGAGTGAAAAACTGTTTTTT
.,TRBD2,TRBV2,TRBJ2-3,CASSDSLAGQSTDTQYF,TGTGCCAGCAGTGACTCTCTAGCGGGCCAGAGCACAGATACGCAGTATTTT
.,.,TRBV2,TRBJ1-6,CASRGQTQGSPLHF,TGTGCCAGCAGAGGCCAAACCCAGGGGTCACCCCTCCACTTT
.,.,TRBV6-6,TRBJ2-1,CASATGSYNEQFF,TGTGCCAGCGCGACAGGCTCCTACAATGAGCAGTTCTTC
.,TRBD1,TRBV6-5,TRBJ2-3,CASSSPGQHTDTQYF,TGTGCCAGCAGTAGCCCGGGACAGCACACAGATACGCAGTATTTT
.,.,TRBV10-2,TRBJ1-1,CASSESPPQGWAFF,TGCGCCAGCAGTGAGTCCCCCCCGCAGGGATGGGCTTTCTTT
.,.,TRBV7-7,TRBJ2-2,CASSLGRQLNTGELFF,TGTGCCAGCAGCTTAGGGCGGCAGTTGAACACCGGGGAGCTGTTTTTT
.,TRBD1,TRBV5-6,TRBJ1-2,CASRRDRDSGGYTF,TGTGCCAGCAGACGGGACAGGGATTCGGGTGGCTACACCTTC
.,.,TRBV27,TRBJ2-7,CASSFGSHPAGEQYF,TGTGCCAGCAGTTTTGGCAGTCATCCGGCGGGGGAGCAGTACTTC
.,.,TRBV5-6,TRBJ2-3,CASSWGGPDTQYF,TGTGCCAGCAGTTGGGGGGGCCCCGATACGCAGTATTTT
.,TRBD1,TRBV10-3,TRBJ1-1,CAISASGQGNTEAFF,TGTGCCATCAGTGCTTCGGGACAGGGGAACACTGAAGCTTTCTTT
.,.,TRBV5-1,TRBJ1-1,CASSLDSGGTEAFF,TGCGCCAGCAGCTTGGACTCCGGGGGCACTGAAGCTTTCTTT
.,.,TRBV4-1,TRBJ1-4,CASNNRVANEKLFF,TGCGCCAGCAACAACAGGGTGGCTAATGAAAAACTGTTTTTT
.,TRBD1,TRBV4-1,TRBJ2-1,CASSPTFLAGGERWEQFF,TGCGCCAGCAGCCCTACCTTCTTGGCAGGGGGCGAACGGTGGGAGCAGTTCTTC
once,TRBD2,TRBV3-1/TRBV3-2,TRBJ2-1,CASSFAGGYNEQFF,TGTGCCAGCAGCTTTGCGGGAGGGTACAATGAGCAGTTCTTC